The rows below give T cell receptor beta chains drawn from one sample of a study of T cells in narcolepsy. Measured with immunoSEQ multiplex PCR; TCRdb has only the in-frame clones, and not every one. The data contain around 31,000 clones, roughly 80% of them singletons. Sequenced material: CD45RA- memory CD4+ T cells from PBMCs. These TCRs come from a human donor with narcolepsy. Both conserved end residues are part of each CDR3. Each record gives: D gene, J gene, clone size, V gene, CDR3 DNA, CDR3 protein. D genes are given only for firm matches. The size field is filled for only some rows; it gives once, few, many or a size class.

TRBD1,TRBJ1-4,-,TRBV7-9,TGTGCCAGCAGCCGTGGGACAGGGGCCGGTGAAAAACTGTTTTTT,CASSRGTGAGEKLFF
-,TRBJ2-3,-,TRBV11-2,TGTGCCAGCAGCTTAGGTCTCTTGTCGGATACGCAGTATTTT,CASSLGLLSDTQYF
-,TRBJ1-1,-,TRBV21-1,TGTGCCAGCAGCACAAGCCTTCTGATGAACACTGAAGCTTTCTTT,CASSTSLLMNTEAFF
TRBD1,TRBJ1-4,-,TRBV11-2,TGTGCCAGCAGCTTTTCCGGGACAGGGAATGAAAAACTGTTTTTT,CASSFSGTGNEKLFF
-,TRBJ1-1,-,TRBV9,TGTGCCAGCAGCCCCCTGGGAGGCACGAACACTGAAGCTTTCTTT,CASSPLGGTNTEAFF
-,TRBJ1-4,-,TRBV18,TGTGCCAGCTCACCCCCGGGGCAAGAAAAACTGTTTTTT,CASSPPGQEKLFF
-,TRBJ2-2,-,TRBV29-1,TGCAGCGTTTTTCTTGGGGGAAACACCGGGGAGCTGTTTTTT,CSVFLGGNTGELFF
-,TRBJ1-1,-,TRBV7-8,TGTGCCAGCAGCCCCTGGCGGGGTCGGACTGAAGCTTTCTTT,CASSPWRGRTEAFF
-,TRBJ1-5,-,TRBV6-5,TGTGCCAGCAGTGAAGTGTCACGTAATCAGCCCCAGCATTTT,CASSEVSRNQPQHF
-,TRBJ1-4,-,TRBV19,TGTGCCAGTAGCAGAGGTGTCCCCAATGAAAAACTGTTTTTT,CASSRGVPNEKLFF
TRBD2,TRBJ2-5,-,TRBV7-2,TGTGCCAGCAGCTTCGGACTAGGAGAGACCCAGTACTTC,CASSFGLGETQYF
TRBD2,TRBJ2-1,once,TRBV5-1,TGCGCCAGCAGCTTGGCCCTTAGCGGGGCCCAAGGCGAGCAGTTCTTC,CASSLALSGAQGEQFF
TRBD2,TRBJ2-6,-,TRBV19,TGTGCCAGTAGTAGCGGGAGTGCTGGGGCCAACGTCCTGACTTTC,CASSSGSAGANVLTF
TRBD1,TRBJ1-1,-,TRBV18,TGTGCCAGCTCATTTCGACAGGGGGAGACTGAAGCTTTCTTT,CASSFRQGETEAFF
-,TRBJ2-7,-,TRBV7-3,TGTGCCAGCAGCTTAGGTGTGGGGGCTTCCTACGAGCAGTACTTC,CASSLGVGASYEQYF
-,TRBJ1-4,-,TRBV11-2,TGTGCCAGCAGCTTAGATTTGTCCGCGGGGATCGGTGAAAAACTGTTTTTT,CASSLDLSAGIGEKLFF
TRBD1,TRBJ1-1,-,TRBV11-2,TGTGCCAGCAGGGGACAGGGGGCGAATTGGGGTACTGAAGCTTTCTTT,CASRGQGANWGTEAFF
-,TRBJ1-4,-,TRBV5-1,TGCGCCAGCAGCTTTAACTCGGTGGCTAATGAAAAACTGTTTTTT,CASSFNSVANEKLFF
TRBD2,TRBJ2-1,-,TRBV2,TGTGCCAGCACGAATAGCGGGGGGTTGTTCTTC,CASTNSGGLFF
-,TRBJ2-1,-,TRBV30,TGTGCCTGGAGTGTGGGCCAGATCAATGAGCAGTTCTTC,CAWSVGQINEQFF
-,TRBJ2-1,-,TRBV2,TGTGCCAGCAGTCCAGACAATGGGTACAATGAGCAGTTCTTC,CASSPDNGYNEQFF
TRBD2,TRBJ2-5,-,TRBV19,TGTGCCAGTAGTAATTGGGCGGGGGGGCAAGGTGGCCAAGAGACCCAGTACTTC,CASSNWAGGQGGQETQYF
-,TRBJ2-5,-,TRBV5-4,TGTGCCAGCAGCGATAATAGAAAGACCTTACAAGAGACCCAGTACTTC,CASSDNRKTLQETQYF
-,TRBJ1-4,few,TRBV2,TGTGCCAGGAGACGAGTGGGTGAAAAACTGTTTTTT,CARRRVGEKLFF
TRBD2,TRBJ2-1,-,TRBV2,TGTGCCAGCAGTGAATTAGCGGGGGCGAACAATGAGCAGTTCTTC,CASSELAGANNEQFF
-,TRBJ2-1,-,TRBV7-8,TGTGCCAGCAGCTTGGGGGCTACCCTCCTCTACAATGAGCAGTTCTTC,CASSLGATLLYNEQFF
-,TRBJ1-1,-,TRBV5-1,TGCGCCAGCAGCCTCCGGGACGAAGCTTTCTTT,CASSLRDEAFF